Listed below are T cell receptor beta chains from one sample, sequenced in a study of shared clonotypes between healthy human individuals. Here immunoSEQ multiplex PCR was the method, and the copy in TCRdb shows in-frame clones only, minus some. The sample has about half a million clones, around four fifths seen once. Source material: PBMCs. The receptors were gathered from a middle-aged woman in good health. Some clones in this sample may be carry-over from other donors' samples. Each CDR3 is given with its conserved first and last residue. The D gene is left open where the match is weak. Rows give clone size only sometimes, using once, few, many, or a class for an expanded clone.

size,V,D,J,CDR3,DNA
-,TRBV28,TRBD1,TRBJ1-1,CASSLQGVPPEAFF,TGTGCCAGCAGTTTACAGGGGGTGCCCCCTGAAGCTTTCTTT
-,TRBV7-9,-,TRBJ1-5,CASSLGGLNQPQHF,TGTGCCAGCAGCTTGGGGGGTCTAAATCAGCCCCAGCATTTT
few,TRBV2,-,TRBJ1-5,CASRDRGNQPQHF,TGTGCCAGCAGGGACAGAGGGAATCAGCCCCAGCATTTT
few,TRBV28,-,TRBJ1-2,CASSTPPRGPTF,TGTGCCAGCAGTACCCCTCCCCGGGGACCCACCTTC
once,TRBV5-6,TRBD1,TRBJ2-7,CASSPGTGENEQYF,TGTGCCAGCAGCCCGGGGACAGGGGAAAACGAGCAGTACTTC
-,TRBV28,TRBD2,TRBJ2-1,CASGPGGTSDYNEQFF,TGTGCCAGCGGGCCTGGAGGGACTAGCGACTACAATGAGCAGTTCTTC
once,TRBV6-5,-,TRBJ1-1,CASRLLTDKNTEAFF,TGTGCCAGCAGACTATTGACCGATAAGAACACTGAAGCTTTCTTT
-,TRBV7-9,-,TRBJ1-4,CASSLRQENEKLFF,TGTGCCAGCAGCCTGAGGCAGGAAAATGAAAAACTGTTTTTT
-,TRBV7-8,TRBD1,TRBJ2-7,CASSRTGTGGEYEQYF,TGTGCCAGCAGCAGAACCGGGACAGGGGGCGAGTACGAGCAGTACTTC
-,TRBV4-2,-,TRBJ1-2,CASSQEAGDYNYGYTF,TGTGCCAGCAGCCAAGAGGCAGGAGACTATAACTATGGCTACACCTTC
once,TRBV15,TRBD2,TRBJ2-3,CATSRDPWASGDTDTQYF,TGTGCCACCAGCAGAGACCCCTGGGCTAGCGGGGACACAGATACGCAGTATTTT
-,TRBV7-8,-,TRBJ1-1,CASSSQMNTEAFF,TGTGCCAGCAGCTCACAGATGAACACTGAAGCTTTCTTT
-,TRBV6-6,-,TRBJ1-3,CASSYSIQRGDTIYF,TGTGCCAGCAGTTACTCAATCCAGCGGGGAGACACCATATATTTT
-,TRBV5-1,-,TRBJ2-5,CASSLDPGGVGTQYF,TGCGCCAGCAGCTTGGATCCCGGGGGTGTTGGGACCCAGTACTTC
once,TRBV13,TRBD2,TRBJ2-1,CASSHSTSGSSYNEQFF,TGTGCCAGCAGCCACTCGACTAGCGGATCCTCCTACAATGAGCAGTTCTTC
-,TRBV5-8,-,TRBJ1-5,CASSFGDSNQPQHF,TGTGCCAGCAGCTTCGGGGATTCTAATCAGCCCCAGCATTTT
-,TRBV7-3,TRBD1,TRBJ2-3,CASLGQGRITDTQYF,TGTGCCAGCCTGGGACAGGGACGTATCACAGATACGCAGTATTTT
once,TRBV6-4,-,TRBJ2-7,CASSLGAGILYEQYF,TGTGCCAGCAGTCTGGGGGCGGGGATACTCTACGAGCAGTACTTC
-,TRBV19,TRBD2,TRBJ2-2,CASSIQLAAAGELFF,TGTGCCAGTAGTATCCAACTAGCGGCCGCCGGGGAGCTGTTTTTT
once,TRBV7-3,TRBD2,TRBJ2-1,CASSLVGTSGNNEQFF,TGTGCCAGCAGCTTAGTGGGGACTAGCGGAAACAATGAGCAGTTCTTC
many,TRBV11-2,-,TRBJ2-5,CASSLMSHPQETQYF,TGTGCCAGCAGCTTAATGTCGCACCCCCAAGAGACCCAGTACTTC
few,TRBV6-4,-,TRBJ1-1,CASSGGGFITEAFF,TGTGCCAGCAGTGGGGGTGGGTTTATCACTGAAGCTTTCTTT